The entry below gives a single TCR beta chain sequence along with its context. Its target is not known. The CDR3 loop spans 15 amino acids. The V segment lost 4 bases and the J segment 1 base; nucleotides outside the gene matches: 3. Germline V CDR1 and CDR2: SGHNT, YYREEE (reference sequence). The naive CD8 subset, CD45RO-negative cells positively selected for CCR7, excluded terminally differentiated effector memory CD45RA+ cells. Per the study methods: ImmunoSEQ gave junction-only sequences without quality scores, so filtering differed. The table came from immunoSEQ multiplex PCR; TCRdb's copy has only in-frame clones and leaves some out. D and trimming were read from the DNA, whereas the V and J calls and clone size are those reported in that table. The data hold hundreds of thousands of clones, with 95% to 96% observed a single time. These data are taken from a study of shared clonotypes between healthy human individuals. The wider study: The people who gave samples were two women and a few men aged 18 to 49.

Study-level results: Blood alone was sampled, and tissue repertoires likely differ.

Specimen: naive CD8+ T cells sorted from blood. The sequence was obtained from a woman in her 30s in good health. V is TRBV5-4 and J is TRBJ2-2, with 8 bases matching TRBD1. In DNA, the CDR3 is TGTGCCAGCAGCCCCGGGACAGGGAACACCGGGGAGCTGTTTTTT. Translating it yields CASSPGTGNTGELFF.